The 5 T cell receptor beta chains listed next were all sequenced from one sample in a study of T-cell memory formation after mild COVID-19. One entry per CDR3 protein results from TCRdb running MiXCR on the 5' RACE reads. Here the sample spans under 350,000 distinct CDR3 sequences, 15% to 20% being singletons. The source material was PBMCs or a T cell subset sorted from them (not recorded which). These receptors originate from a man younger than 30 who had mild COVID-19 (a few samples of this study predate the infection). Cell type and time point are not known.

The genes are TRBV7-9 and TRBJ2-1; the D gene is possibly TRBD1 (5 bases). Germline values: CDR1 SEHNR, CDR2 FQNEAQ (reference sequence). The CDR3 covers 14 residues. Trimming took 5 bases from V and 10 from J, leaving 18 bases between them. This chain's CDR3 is CASSPRAGNREQFF. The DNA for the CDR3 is TGTGCCAGCAGCCCAAGGGCAGGGAACAGAGAGCAGTTCTTC.

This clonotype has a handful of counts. CDR3 DNA sequence: TGTGCCAGCAGAGGGGAACGAAACACCATATATTTT. This encodes CASRGERNTIYF. The chain carries TRBV6-5 and TRBJ1-3, with D possibly TRBD1 on 5 matching bases. Germline CDR1 is MNHEY and CDR2 is SVGAGI. This CDR3 spans 12 amino acids. Trimming left V 6 bases short and J 5 bases short, with 8 bases between.

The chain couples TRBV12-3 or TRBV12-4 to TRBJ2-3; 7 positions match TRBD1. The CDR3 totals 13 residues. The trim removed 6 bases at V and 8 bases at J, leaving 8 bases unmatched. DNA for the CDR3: TGTGCCAGCAGACCAGGGGCAGGGGGTACGCAGTATTTT. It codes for CASRPGAGGTQYF.

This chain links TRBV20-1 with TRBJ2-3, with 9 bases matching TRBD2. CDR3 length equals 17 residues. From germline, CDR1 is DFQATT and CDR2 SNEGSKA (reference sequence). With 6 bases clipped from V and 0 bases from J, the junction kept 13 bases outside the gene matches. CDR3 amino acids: CSAPGGSGGISTDTQYF. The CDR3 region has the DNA TGCAGTGCCCCAGGGGGTAGCGGGGGAATAAGCACAGATACGCAGTATTTT.

The CDR3 region has the DNA TGCGCCACCCGCCGAGGGACAGGGGCCCAGTGGGCTAATTCACCCCTCCACTTT. Amino acids: CATRRGTGAQWANSPLHF. This chain links TRBV10-2 with TRBJ1-6; 10 bases agree with TRBD1. V shed 10 bases and J 6 bases; nucleotides not matched to a gene: 18. CDR1 is WSHSY and CDR2 is SAAADI in the germline V gene. This CDR3 has 18 amino acids.